This TCR beta chain was profiled in a study of low-dose radiotherapy and immunotherapy resistance in tumors. Study-level background: Per fraction, Cohort 2 was given 1 Gy every two weeks, accumulating a total of 13 Gy over 26 weeks. On an every-two-weeks schedule, patients received intravenous nivolumab 240 mg, along with ipilimumab 1 mg/kg every six weeks.

Notes on this clonotype: A single base is all that separates this from a far larger clone, so a read error is likely.

Regarding time point: before trial treatment. Primers targeting TRAV and TRBV primed first-strand cDNA, covering alpha and beta chains. With a V-primer adapter and a constant-region primer, TCRs were amplified for 20 to 25 PCR cycles. mRNA, once isolated, was amplified by in vitro transcription. TCRdb ran MiXCR on the reads and lists one entry per CDR3 protein. The repertoire holds about 64,000 distinct CDR3 sequences, with about a quarter as singletons. Looked up from germline, CDR1 is SGHRS and CDR2 is YFSETQ. The CDR3 extends over 15 amino acids. This clonotype originated in a male donor with rectosigmoid adenocarcinoma. The input for sequencing was PBMCs, taken before treatment. The V and J genes are TRBV5-1 and TRBJ2-3; a possible D gene is TRBD1 (7 bases). The J call may be incorrect, as the DNA end agrees better with TRBJ2-7. CDR3 loop: CASTSCGTDGYEQYF. In DNA form, the CDR3 reads TGCGCCAGCACTTCTTGCGGGACAGATGGCTACGAGCAGTACTTC.